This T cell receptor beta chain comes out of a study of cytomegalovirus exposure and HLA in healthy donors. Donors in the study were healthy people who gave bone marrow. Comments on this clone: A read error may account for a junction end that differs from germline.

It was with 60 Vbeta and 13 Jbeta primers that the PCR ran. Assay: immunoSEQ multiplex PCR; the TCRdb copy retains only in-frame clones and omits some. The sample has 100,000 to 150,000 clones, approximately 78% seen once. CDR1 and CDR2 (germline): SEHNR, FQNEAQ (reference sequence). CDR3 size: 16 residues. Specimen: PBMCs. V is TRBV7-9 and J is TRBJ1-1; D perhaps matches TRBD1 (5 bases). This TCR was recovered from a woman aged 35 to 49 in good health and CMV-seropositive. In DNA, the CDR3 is TGTTCCAGCAGCCTCCACCGACAGCTCCTGAACACTGAAGCTTTCTTT. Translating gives CSSSLHRQLLNTEAFF.